The T cell receptor (beta chain) under discussion was sequenced for a study of T cell responses to AZD1222 COVID-19 vaccine. A note on this clone: No antigen is known for it.

CDR1 is SGHDT and CDR2 is YYEEEE in the germline V gene. The CDR3 covers 19 residues. V was shortened by 6 bases and J by 2 bases, with 24 bases between the two germline ends. Study findings and constraints: Females made up more of the donors, who were largely white British, and clonal diversity may have come out too low. Regions 160-218 and 743-854 dominated among vaccine-associated CD4 TCRs spanning spike. Just a handful of people given AZD1222 tested seropositive at baseline. Per reports, nearly half of all spike-specific TCRs target regions that are unmutated in variants.

Generated by immunoSEQ multiplex PCR, the TCRdb table keeps only in-frame clones and is missing some. Of 89,000 or so clones detected, roughly 86% appear once; the ten largest clones hold about 6%. The sequencing here drew on peripheral blood, taken 28 days after the second AZD1222 dose. The chain recombines TRBV5-6 with TRBJ2-6; perhaps TRBD1 as D (5 bases). The TCR sequence derives from an adult who received the AZD1222 COVID-19 vaccine. The CDR3 nucleotides read TGTGCCAGCAACCTAATTACGACAGATCCACCAACTGGGGCCAACGTCCTGACTTTC. As protein: CASNLITTDPPTGANVLTF.